These 19 T cell receptor beta chains originate from one sample sequenced in a study of cytomegalovirus exposure and HLA in healthy donors. 60 Vbeta and 13 Jbeta primers were used in PCR. Generated by immunoSEQ multiplex PCR, the TCRdb table keeps only in-frame clones and is missing some. The table includes roughly 97,000 clones, about 79% detected once. The specimen sequenced was PBMCs. The receptors were sampled from a man aged 55 to 70 in good health and CMV-seropositive.

The genes are TRBV5-6 and TRBJ1-2; TRBD1 matches at 9 bases. V shed 2 bases, J shed 3 bases, and the junction held 2 bases outside the gene matches. CDR1 and CDR2 (germline): SGHDT, YYEEEE. The CDR3 is 14 residues long. CDR3 loop: CASSFGTGHYGYTF. The DNA for the CDR3 is TGTGCCAGCAGCTTTGGGACAGGGCACTATGGCTACACCTTC.

Comment on this clone: Other DNA sequences in this sample translate to the same CDR3. The V and J genes are TRBV11-2 and TRBJ1-4, with D tentatively TRBD1 (5 bases). Trimming removed 3 bases from V and 10 bases from J, with 18 bases in between. CDR1 and CDR2 (germline): SGHAT, FQNNGV. CDR3 length equals 15 residues. The CDR3 reads CASSLGRVGLAKLFF. The CDR3 DNA reads TGTGCCAGCAGCTTGGGCAGGGTTGGTTTGGCAAAACTGTTTTTT.

A single count supports this clone. The chain joins TRBV5-1 to TRBJ2-5, with D tentatively TRBD2 (6 bases). From germline, CDR1 is SGHRS and CDR2 YFSETQ. Trimming left V 0 bases short and J 7 bases short, with 10 bases between. The CDR3 sequence is 13 residues long. The CDR3 here is CASSLAGSVTQYF. In DNA, the CDR3 is TGCGCCAGCAGCTTGGCCGGGAGCGTGACCCAGTACTTC.

This clone was picked up one time. The gene calls are TRBV9 and TRBJ2-7; the D gene is possibly TRBD1 (6 bases). V lost 4 bases and J 3 bases, leaving 14 bases between the germline ends. The germline CDR1 and CDR2 sequences are SGDLS and YYNGEE. This CDR3 has 14 residues. This CDR3 is CASSPTLGGYEQYF. DNA for the CDR3: TGTGCCAGCAGCCCCACCCTAGGGGGCTACGAGCAGTACTTC.

The chain has TRBV7-9 and TRBJ1-5; unclear D gene. This CDR3 has 13 amino acids. The germline V gene has CDR1 SEHNR and CDR2 FQNEAQ (reference sequence). V was shortened by 1 base and J by 3 bases, with 4 bases between the two germline ends. This CDR3 is CASSLDLNQPQHF. The CDR3 nucleotides read TGTGCCAGCAGCTTAGATCTCAATCAGCCCCAGCATTTT.

The chain is built from TRBV28 and TRBJ2-5, with TRBD1 matching over 7 bases. The DNA end lines up better with TRBJ2-7; the J call may be wrong. The CDR3 is 15 amino acids. Germline CDR1 is MDHEN and CDR2 is SYDVKM. The CDR3: CASSETGVRPYEQYF. CDR3 nucleotide sequence: TGTGCCAGCAGTGAAACAGGGGTTCGGCCTTACGAGCAGTACTTC.

This clone was observed a handful of times. CDR3 amino acids: CASRRTGRNTIYF. In nucleotides, the CDR3 is TGTGCCAGCAGACGAACAGGGAGAAACACCATATATTTT. The genes are TRBV11-2 and TRBJ1-3; tentatively, D is TRBD1 (6 bases). Deletions cut 6 bases from V and 5 bases from J, with 11 bases between. Germline loops: CDR1 SGHAT, CDR2 FQNNGV. This CDR3 contains 13 residues.

As regards this clone: Other DNA sequences from this sample encode an identical CDR3 as well. The gene calls are TRBV6-1 and TRBJ2-7; the D gene is possibly TRBD2 (5 bases). V was cut by 3 bases and J by 3 bases, with 15 bases left in between. CDR3 length: 15 residues. Germline lookup yields CDR1 MNHNS and CDR2 SASEGT. CDR3 nucleotides: TGTGCCAGCAGTGATGAATCGGGGATCTACTACGAGCAGTACTTC. Residues: CASSDESGIYYEQYF.

The J gene is TRBJ2-2, the V gene TRBV7-3, with TRBD1 matching over 7 bases. Germline CDR1 is SGHTA and CDR2 is FQGTGA. The trim removed 4 bases at V and 7 bases at J, leaving 12 bases unmatched. The CDR3 sequence is 16 residues long. This CDR3 is CASSSTGTAGSGELFF. Written as DNA, the CDR3 is TGTGCCAGCAGCTCCACCGGGACAGCAGGAAGCGGGGAGCTGTTTTTT.

This sequence joins TRBV5-1 and TRBJ2-1, with 8 positions matching TRBD1. Germline V gene lookup returns CDR1 SGHRS and CDR2 YFSETQ. The CDR3 spans 15 residues. With V trimmed by 1 base and J by 8 bases, 8 bases remained unmatched. CDR3 residues: CASSLFAGGDDEQFF. The CDR3 DNA reads as TGCGCCAGCAGCTTGTTCGCAGGGGGCGACGATGAGCAGTTCTTC.

The rearrangement joins TRBV7-9 to TRBJ2-5, with 10 positions matching TRBD2. Germline V gene sequence: CDR1 SEHNR, CDR2 FQNEAQ (reference sequence). Trimming removed 1 base from V and 4 bases from J; junction bases left unmatched: 9. The CDR3 spans 17 residues. CDR3 sequence reads: CASSLVASGGGGETQYF. Here the CDR3 DNA reads TGTGCCAGCAGCTTAGTAGCTAGCGGGGGAGGCGGAGAGACCCAGTACTTC.

The chain employs TRBV6-6 and TRBJ1-5, with a possible D match to TRBD1 (5 bases). The CDR3 runs to 13 residues. Between the trimmed V and J ends, which lost 7 bases and 3 bases, there was a span of 10 bases. CDR1 is MNHNY, CDR2 SVGAGI, per germline (reference sequence). The CDR3 spells CASIDSPNQPQHF. The DNA for the CDR3 is TGTGCCAGCATAGACAGCCCCAATCAGCCCCAGCATTTT.

The chain uses TRBV25-1 and TRBJ2-5; the match to TRBD1 covers 8 bases. V lost 4 bases, J lost 5 bases, and 9 bases stayed unmatched. Germline V gives CDR1 MGHDK, CDR2 SYGVNS. The CDR3 totals 15 residues. Here the CDR3 DNA reads TGTGCCAGCAGTGGCGGGGCAGGGGGCACGGAGACCCAGTACTTC. It codes for CASSGGAGGTETQYF.

The chain combines TRBV6-1 with TRBJ2-3; no clear D gene. Trimming removed 4 bases from V and 2 bases from J, with 7 bases in between. The germline V gene encodes CDR1 MNHNS and CDR2 SASEGT. The CDR3 runs 13 residues. The CDR3 nucleotides are TGTGCCAGCAGTGTCGACATCACAGATACGCAGTATTTT. It specifies CASSVDITDTQYF.

The chain links TRBV9 to TRBJ2-1, with 8 bases that match TRBD1. Germline CDR1 SGDLS, CDR2 YYNGEE. The V and J ends lost 4 bases and 0 bases, in that order; junction bases with no gene match: 6. The CDR3 contains 16 residues. The CDR3 sequence is CASSSGQVSSYNEQFF. The DNA for the CDR3 is TGTGCCAGCAGCTCGGGACAGGTTAGCTCCTACAATGAGCAGTTCTTC. The entire variable domain, with the rest obtained from reference TRBV9 and TRBJ2-1, is as follows: DSGVTQTPKHLITATGQRVTLRCSPRSGDLSVYWYQQSLDQGLQFLIQYYNGEERAKGNILERFSAQQFPDLHSELNLSSLELGDSALYFCASSSGQVSSYNEQFFGPGTRLTVL.

The rearrangement links TRBV19 to TRBJ2-7; D is ambiguous. Trimming took off 3 bases at V and 2 bases at J, with 11 bases between the two ends. Germline values: CDR1 LNHDA, CDR2 SQIVND (reference sequence). This CDR3 region has 14 residues. The CDR3, as DNA: TGTGCCAGTAGTATTTTTTCAGGCCCCTACGAGCAGTACTTC. Translated: CASSIFSGPYEQYF.

This clone was seen a handful of times. The V and J genes are TRBV15 and TRBJ2-7; D possibly corresponds to TRBD2 (5 bases). Germline values: CDR1 LNHNV, CDR2 YYDKDF (reference sequence). This CDR3 spans 16 amino acids. V lost 3 bases, J lost 2 bases, and 17 bases lay in between. The CDR3 sequence: CATSSTAGMMPYEQYF. The CDR3 DNA reads TGTGCCACCAGCAGTACCGCCGGGATGATGCCCTACGAGCAGTACTTC.

The rearrangement uses TRBV10-2 and TRBJ2-3, with TRBD1 matching 11 bases. The germline gives CDR1 WSHSY, CDR2 SAAADI. The V gene end was trimmed by 5 bases and the J gene end by 0 bases; junction bases not matched to a gene: 7. The CDR3 runs to 17 residues. CDR3: CASSPRTGGVSTDTQYF. CDR3 DNA: TGCGCCAGCAGTCCCCGGACAGGGGGCGTTAGCACAGATACGCAGTATTTT.

The chain links TRBV19 to TRBJ1-4, with TRBD1 matching 7 bases. Trimming cost V 5 bases and J 8 bases; bases outside gene matches: 8. Germline assignment: CDR1 LNHDA and CDR2 SQIVND (reference sequence). The CDR3 runs 14 residues. The DNA of the CDR3 is TGTGCCAGTAGTTCCCAGGGGGAGGAGGAAAAACTGTTTTTT. Amino acids: CASSSQGEEEKLFF.